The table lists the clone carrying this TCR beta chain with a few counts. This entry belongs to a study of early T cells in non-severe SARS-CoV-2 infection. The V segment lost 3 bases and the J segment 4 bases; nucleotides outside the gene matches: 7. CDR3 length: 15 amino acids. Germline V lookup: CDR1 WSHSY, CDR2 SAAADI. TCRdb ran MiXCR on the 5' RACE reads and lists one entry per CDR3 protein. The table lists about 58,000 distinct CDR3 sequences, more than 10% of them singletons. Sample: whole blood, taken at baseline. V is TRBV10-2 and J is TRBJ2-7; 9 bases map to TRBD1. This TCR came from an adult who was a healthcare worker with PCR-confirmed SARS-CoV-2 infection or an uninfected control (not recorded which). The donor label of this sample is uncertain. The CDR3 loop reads CASSDPGTGRYEQYV. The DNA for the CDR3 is TGCGCCAGCAGTGATCCCGGGACAGGGCGTTACGAGCAGTACGTC.